This T cell receptor (beta chain) was captured by sequencing in a study of T cell changes during pregnancy in multiple sclerosis. The J segment lost 4 bases and the V segment lost 1 base, leaving 4 bases of the junction unmatched. The CDR3 consists of 16 residues. CDR1 is MDHEN and CDR2 is SYDVKM in the germline V gene. Sequenced by immunoSEQ multiplex PCR; TCRdb stores in-frame clones only, minus some. The data hold tens of thousands of clones, with around 85% observed a single time. The sequence came from a female donor with multiple sclerosis, enrolled in a pregnancy study. The chain couples TRBV28 to TRBJ2-1, with 10 positions matching TRBD2. Source: CD8+ T cells from peripheral blood mononuclear cells, taken after pregnancy. The CDR3 nucleotides read TGTGCCAGCAGTTTATTTCCTAGCGGGGGATACAATGAGCAGTTCTTC. This translates into CASSLFPSGGYNEQFF.